These 32 T cell receptor beta chains were all obtained from the same sample, sequenced in a study of tumor-infiltrating lymphocytes in primary liver carcinoma. A primer in the constant region served to generate TCR beta cDNA from approximately 500 ng of total RNA. Employing slightly modified ARM-PCR, three nested multiplex PCR rounds were run, and these gave rise to the TCR beta libraries. Primers for the first two PCR rounds were TRBV1-TRBV30 forward primers and a C-beta reverse primer (roughly 10 cycles per round). MiXCR, run by TCRdb on the multiplex PCR reads, gives a single entry per CDR3 protein. Of fewer than 350,000 distinct CDR3 sequences listed, 65% are singletons. It was unsorted whole blood that yielded blood RNA, and germline DNA was also extracted. Sequenced material: peripheral blood. Receptors were obtained from a man aged 35 to 55 with primary liver carcinoma and hepatitis B virus infection.

This chain links TRBV5-1 with TRBJ2-5; 9 bases match TRBD2. The CDR3 extends over 14 amino acids. CDR1 and CDR2 (germline): SGHRS, YFSETQ. With V trimmed by 2 bases and J by 3 bases, 2 bases remained unmatched. CDR3: CASSLIAGEETQYF. As DNA, the CDR3 is TGCGCCAGCAGCTTAATAGCGGGAGAAGAGACCCAGTACTTC.

Remarks on this clonotype: A single base separates this from a much larger clone, so it may be a read error. The final CDR3 position lacks the conserved phenylalanine or tryptophan, pointing to a likely read error. J is TRBJ1-1 and V is TRBV12-3 or TRBV12-4; the D is unclear. There are 12 residues in the CDR3. Trimming cost V 4 bases and J 1 base, with 4 bases left between them. The CDR3 region is CASSWGNTEAFV. CDR3 coding DNA: TGTGCCAGCAGTTGGGGGAACACTGAAGCTTTCGTT.

This clonotype was counted between two and nine times. A much larger clone lies a single base off, so this may be a read error. A read error is likely, as this CDR3 ends without the conserved phenylalanine or tryptophan. The chain carries TRBV29-1 and TRBJ2-1, with D possibly being TRBD1 or TRBD2 (6 bases each). The V gene's germline CDR1 is SQVTM and CDR2 ANQGSEA. The CDR3 is made up of 12 amino acids. V shed 6 bases and J shed 6 bases, with 12 bases lying between them. CDR3 nucleotide sequence: TGCAGCGTGAGTGGGGGGCGCAATGAGCAGTTCCTC. Protein sequence: CSVSGGRNEQFL.

This clonotype appeared a few times. This chain connects TRBV5-4 to TRBJ2-5, with 7 bases lining up with TRBD1. V gave up 2 bases and J gave up 3 bases; unmatched junction bases: 4. CDR1 SGHNT and CDR2 YYREEE come from the germline V gene (reference sequence). The CDR3 loop spans 14 amino acids. CDR3 in amino acids: CASSLIDREETQYF. The DNA for the CDR3 is TGTGCCAGCAGCTTAATCGACAGGGAAGAGACCCAGTACTTC. The whole variable domain, filled in from reference TRBV5-4 and TRBJ2-5, reads ETGVTQSPTHLIKTRGQQVTLRCSSQSGHNTVSWYQQALGQGPQFIFQYYREEENGRGNFPPRFSGLQFPNYSSELNVNALELDDSALYLCASSLIDREETQYFGPGTRLLVL.

A word on this clonotype: This sequence may be a read error, since a much larger clone differs from it by one base. The chain employs TRBV10-3 and TRBJ2-7; D might be TRBD1 or TRBD2, each matching 5 bases. The germline CDR1 and CDR2 sequences are ENHRY and SYGVKD. The CDR3 length is 13 residues. CDR3 DNA: TGTGCCGTCAGAGCGGACACCAGATACGAGCAGTACTTC. Its protein is CAVRADTRYEQYF.

This clonotype is a singleton in its sample. Lacking the conserved final phenylalanine or tryptophan, this CDR3 likely reflects a read error. V and J are TRBV6-5 and TRBJ2-1; 10 bases align to TRBD2. The length of the CDR3 is 14 residues. V lost 4 bases and J lost 5; bases outside the gene matches: 2. Germline CDR1 reads MNHEY; CDR2 reads SVGAGI. CDR3 sequence (DNA): TGTGCCAGCAGTTGGGGACTAGCGAACAATGAGCAGTTCTTA. Protein: CASSWGLANNEQFL.

A remark on this clonotype: This CDR3 is missing its conserved last phenylalanine or tryptophan, likely due to a read error. The V gene is TRBV11-2, the J gene TRBJ1-4; possible D gene TRBD1, 6 bases. Trimming left V 0 bases short and J 14 bases short, with 16 bases between. CDR1 is SGHAT, CDR2 FQNNGV, per germline. This CDR3 has 14 amino acids. CDR3 bases: TGTGCCAGCAGCTTAGATCCTGGGGGGCTCGGGCTGTTTCTT. Amino acid sequence: CASSLDPGGLGLFL.

A note on this clonotype: A single base separates this from a much larger clone, so it may be a read error. This chain connects TRBV10-1 to TRBJ2-5; D might be TRBD1 (5 bases). The CDR3 has 13 residues. The germline V gene has CDR1 WNHNN and CDR2 SYGVQD (reference sequence). CDR3 sequence: CASGEVAGETQYF. The CDR3, as DNA: TGCGCCAGCGGTGAAGTAGCAGGGGAGACCCAGTACTTC.

This clonotype was observed at least ten times. The chain uses TRBV4-3 and TRBJ2-1, with 12 bases aligning to TRBD2. Germline V gene sequence: CDR1 LGHNA, CDR2 YSLEER. This CDR3 comprises 16 residues. The junction had 6 bases not matched to a gene; V was cut back by 3 bases and J by 6 bases. This chain's CDR3 is CASSHRLAGALNEQFF. DNA for the CDR3: TGCGCCAGCAGCCACCGACTAGCGGGAGCCCTCAATGAGCAGTTCTTC.

About this clonotype: This sequence may be a read error, since a much larger clone differs from it by one base. This chain connects TRBV6-1 to TRBJ2-5; D is possibly TRBD2 (6 bases). Germline CDR1 and CDR2: MNHNS and SASEGT. The CDR3 contains 13 residues. CDR3 region: CASTRDFQDTQYF. CDR3 nucleotide sequence: TGTGCCAGCACCCGGGACTTTCAAGATACCCAGTACTTC.

In the case of this clonotype: A much more abundant neighbour one base away suggests this may be a read error. The rearrangement links TRBV4-1 to TRBJ2-2; D possibly corresponds to TRBD2 (5 bases). CDR1 and CDR2 (germline): MGHRA, YSYEKL. The CDR3 has 18 amino acids. CDR3 residues: CASSQDLHRKSNTGELYF. DNA of the CDR3: TGCGCCAGCAGCCAAGATCTTCACAGAAAGTCGAACACCGGGGAGCTGTATTTT.

This clonotype was observed many times. V and J are TRBV7-8 and TRBJ2-3; tentative D call: TRBD2 (6 bases). CDR1 and CDR2 from the germline V gene are SGHVS and FQNEAQ. The CDR3 totals 16 residues. Trimming pared 3 bases from V and 1 base from J, leaving 14 bases between. The CDR3 protein is CASSFLGGIGTDTQYF. The CDR3 bases are TGTGCCAGCAGCTTTTTGGGCGGGATTGGCACAGATACGCAGTATTTT.

A word on this clonotype: At one of its ends the junction is not consistent with the germline gene, which may arise from a read error. J is TRBJ1-3 and V is TRBV11-2, with D perhaps matching TRBD1 (5 bases). Germline CDR1 SGHAT, CDR2 FQNNGV. The CDR3 has 15 residues. This CDR3 reads CASSLGGISGNTIYF. For the CDR3, the DNA is TGTGCCAGCAGCTTAGGGGGGATCTCTGGAAACACTATATATTTT.

This chain connects TRBV5-4 to TRBJ2-2; 10 bases fit TRBD1. From germline, CDR1 is SGHNT and CDR2 YYREEE (reference sequence). J lost 2 bases, V lost 3 bases, and 4 bases had no gene match. This CDR3 has 16 residues. The DNA for the CDR3 is TGTGCCAGCAGCTCTGGGACAGGGGTAAACACCGGGGAGCTGTTTTTT. The encoded protein is CASSSGTGVNTGELFF.

V is TRBV14 and J is TRBJ2-1; possibly TRBD1 for D (6 bases). CDR3 size: 20 residues. CDR1 and CDR2 from the germline V gene are SGHDN and FVKESK. The ends were cut back, 0 bases at V and 6 bases at J, with 27 bases in the middle. CDR3 residues: CASSQEVRDTRTQTINEQFF. In DNA, the CDR3 is TGTGCCAGCAGCCAAGAGGTCAGGGACACACGAACCCAAACCATCAATGAGCAGTTCTTC.

This clonotype was counted once. A much larger clone differs from this one at a single base, so this may be a read error. The chain has TRBV6-1 and TRBJ2-3, with D possibly being TRBD2 (7 bases). Germline CDR1 and CDR2: MNHNS and SASEGT. CDR3 length: 14 residues. The CDR3 nucleotides are TGTGACAGCAGTGCTACCCGGGGAGGGGGTACGCAGTATTTT. Translation gives CDSSATRGGGTQYF.

In its sample, this clonotype was seen a few times. V and J are TRBV7-9 and TRBJ2-5; the match to TRBD1 covers 9 bases. With 5 bases clipped from V and 2 bases from J, the junction kept 6 bases outside the gene matches. Per germline, CDR1 SEHNR and CDR2 FQNEAQ (reference sequence). The CDR3 spans 15 residues. In DNA form, the CDR3 reads TGTGCCAGCAGCCCGGGGACAGGGCGGCAAGAGACCCAGTACTTC. Amino acids: CASSPGTGRQETQYF.

Regarding this clonotype: Compared with germline, one end of the junction differs, possibly owing to a read error. The chain links TRBV29-1 to TRBJ1-1, with D perhaps matching TRBD1 (5 bases). The CDR3 extends over 15 amino acids. From germline, CDR1 is SQVTM and CDR2 ANQGSEA. The CDR3, as DNA: TGCAGCGTTCTTCCGGCGTGGGGGATGAACAGTGAAGCTTTCTTT. This sequence encodes CSVLPAWGMNSEAFF. The full variable domain, its missing parts supplied by reference TRBV29-1 and TRBJ1-1, is SAVISQKPSRDICQRGTSLTIQCQVDSQVTMMFWYRQQPGQSLTLIATANQGSEATYESGFVIDKFPISRPNLTFSTLTVSNMSPEDSSIYLCSVLPAWGMNSEAFFGQGTRLTVV.

A note on this clonotype: A single base separates this from a much larger clone, so it may be a read error. J is TRBJ2-7 and V is TRBV6-5; possibly TRBD2 for D (5 bases). Germline V lookup: CDR1 MNHEY, CDR2 SVGAGI. Trimming cost V 0 bases and J 4 bases, with 13 bases left between them. The CDR3 is made up of 15 amino acids. CDR3 DNA sequence: TGTGCCAGCAGTTACTCAGAGGGCGCCGGGTACGAGCAGTACTTC. Its translation: CASSYSEGAGYEQYF.

A remark on this clonotype: A much more abundant neighbour one base away suggests this may be a read error. V is TRBV6-1 and J is TRBJ2-1; no definite D call. The CDR3 extends over 14 amino acids. V was trimmed by 4 bases and J by 7 bases, leaving 14 bases between them. Germline loops: CDR1 MNHNS, CDR2 SASEGT. The CDR3 loop is CASSAKFLGNEQFF. CDR3 nucleotides: TGTGCCAGCAGTGCTAAGTTTTTAGGGAATGAGCAGTTCTTC.

Notes on this clonotype: This may come from a read error, since a much larger clone is one base off. CDR3 amino acids: CTSTPAGYTGELFF. The CDR3 nucleotides are TGTACCAGCACGCCAGCGGGGTACACCGGGGAGCTGTTTTTT. The V gene is TRBV6-1, the J gene TRBJ2-2; TRBD2 agrees at 7 bases. This CDR3 contains 14 residues. Germline V CDR1 and CDR2: MNHNS, SASEGT.

This clonotype was seen once. This chain joins TRBV5-1 and TRBJ1-1; D may be TRBD1 (6 bases). Between the trimmed V and J ends, which lost 3 bases and 1 base, there was a span of 13 bases. Germline V gene lookup returns CDR1 SGHRS and CDR2 YFSETQ. This CDR3 has 15 residues. CDR3 sequence (DNA): TGCGCCAGCAGCTCCCTGAGGGGGGCGAACACTGAAGCTTTCTTT. It specifies CASSSLRGANTEAFF.

This clonotype has more than one count but fewer than ten. A junction boundary mismatches the germline segment, possibly from a read error. This sequence joins TRBV4-1 and TRBJ2-7; D is unclear. The CDR3 loop spans 17 amino acids. The germline V gene encodes CDR1 MGHRA and CDR2 YSYEKL. CDR3 residues: CASSQEIAFGRSYEQCF. The CDR3 region has the DNA TGCGCCAGCAGCCAAGAAATAGCATTTGGCCGCTCCTACGAGCAGTGCTTC.

This clonotype has a count of ten or more. This rearrangement joins TRBV5-4 to TRBJ2-7; D is possibly TRBD1 (5 bases). Germline V gives CDR1 SGHNT, CDR2 YYREEE (reference sequence). This CDR3 spans 12 amino acids. V dropped 0 bases and J dropped 4 bases, with 5 bases sitting between them. The CDR3 reads CASSLEGYEQYF. The DNA for the CDR3 is TGTGCCAGCAGCTTGGAGGGGTACGAGCAGTACTTC.

In the case of this clonotype: Since a much larger clone is just one base distant, this may be a read error. The chain links TRBV12-3 or TRBV12-4 to TRBJ2-7, with 10 positions matching TRBD2. The CDR3 has 16 amino acids. The CDR3 reads CANSSQLAGVSYEQYF. The CDR3, as DNA: TGTGCCAACAGTTCACAGCTAGCGGGGGTATCCTACGAGCAGTACTTC.

V gene TRBV5-1 combines with J gene TRBJ2-5; 11 nucleotides match TRBD2. After removal of 0 bases from V and 1 base from J, the junction contained 2 bases not matched to a gene. CDR3 length: 16 amino acids. Germline V lookup: CDR1 SGHRS, CDR2 YFSETQ. CDR3 bases: TGCGCCAGCAGCTTGGGAACTAGCGGGGGCCAAGAGACCCAGTACTTC. It is translated as CASSLGTSGGQETQYF. The full variable domain, rest sourced from reference TRBV5-1 and TRBJ2-5, is KAGVTQTPRYLIKTRGQQVTLSCSPISGHRSVSWYQQTPGQGLQFLFEYFSETQRNKGNFPGRFSGRQFSNSRSEMNVSTLELGDSALYLCASSLGTSGGQETQYFGPGTRLLVL.

This clonotype has a count of ten or more. V gene TRBV12-3 or TRBV12-4 combines with J gene TRBJ2-1; D is perhaps TRBD2 (6 bases). The ends were cut back, 5 bases at V and 1 base at J, with 15 bases in the middle. The CDR3 totals 16 residues. Here the CDR3 reads CASSDYVGRSYNEQFF. The CDR3 nucleotides are TGTGCCAGCAGTGACTATGTCGGGAGATCCTACAATGAGCAGTTCTTC.

In regard to this clonotype: One end of the junction does not line up with germline, which may come from a read error. The chain is built from TRBV6-2 or TRBV6-3 and TRBJ2-7; D not certain. From germline, CDR1 is MNHEY and CDR2 SVGEGT. The CDR3 contains 13 residues. CDR3 amino acids: CASQWTAAYERYF. The CDR3 bases are TGTGCCAGCCAATGGACGGCAGCCTACGAGCGGTACTTC.

This clonotype was seen a single time. This may be a read error: a much more frequent sequence differs by one nucleotide. This sequence joins TRBV5-4 and TRBJ2-3; D is perhaps TRBD1 or TRBD2 (5 bases each). There are 14 residues in the CDR3. Germline CDR1 reads SGHNT; CDR2 reads YYREEE (reference sequence). CDR3 sequence: CASSLRDLTDRQYF. In DNA, the CDR3 is TGTGCCAGCAGCTTGCGGGACCTCACAGATAGGCAGTATTTT.

This clonotype was recorded only once. This could be a read error, since a much larger clone is one nucleotide away. V is TRBV5-4 and J is TRBJ2-1, with 11 bases lining up with TRBD2. The CDR3 covers 16 residues. CDR1 SGHNT and CDR2 YYREEE come from the germline V gene (reference sequence). V lost 0 bases and J lost 6; bases outside the gene matches: 5. The CDR3 DNA reads TGTGCCAGCAGCTTGGGGGTACTAGCGGGAGTCAATGAGCAGTTCTTC. Its protein product is CASSLGVLAGVNEQFF.

Note on this clonotype: One junction end disagrees with the germline gene, perhaps due to a read error. V usage is TRBV13 and J usage is TRBJ2-7; either TRBD1 or TRBD2 may supply D (6 bases each). Germline assignment: CDR1 PRHDT and CDR2 FYEKMQ (reference sequence). This CDR3 comprises 15 residues. CDR3 sequence: CASSLRGEGGGEQYF. The DNA of the CDR3 is TGCGCTAGCAGCTTAAGGGGTGAGGGGGGCGGCGAGCAGTACTTC. The variable domain in full, with the rest retrieved from reference TRBV13 and TRBJ2-7, is AAGVIQSPRHLIKEKRETATLKCYPIPRHDTVYWYQQGPGQDPQFLISFYEKMQSDKGSIPDRFSAQQFSDYHSELNMSSLELGDSALYFCASSLRGEGGGEQYFGPGTRLTVT.

Concerning this clonotype: Being one base from a much bigger clone, this may be a read error. This chain joins TRBV12-3 or TRBV12-4 and TRBJ2-7; 11 bases align to TRBD2. CDR3 length equals 16 residues. V lost 6 bases to trimming and J lost 9 bases; unmatched junction nucleotides: 16. Here the CDR3 reads CASSRSLAGANSVQYF. CDR3 in DNA: TGTGCCAGCAGCCGATCACTAGCGGGAGCGAACTCCGTGCAGTACTTC.